This TCR beta chain is drawn from a study of regulatory T cells in long-lasting Graves disease. Time point of the sample: persistent/refractory GD, antithyroid drugs over 5 years with positive TRAb. After RNA was extracted from PBMCs, the TCR library was made from it. Germline lookup yields CDR1 KGHDR and CDR2 SFDVKD. With 3 bases removed from V and 5 bases from J, the gap between germline ends came to 12 bases. The length of the CDR3 is 14 residues. Arm-PCR of CDR3 regions with iRepertoire HTBI primers generated TCR beta libraries. As originally analysed: Across the samples, identification revealed 50 to 80 TRBV and around 14 TRBJ segments. TCRdb re-derived calls from the multiplex PCR reads in MiXCR, one entry per CDR3 protein. The V and J calls shown here were made by TCRdb, not taken from the authors' results. The sample records around 460,000 distinct CDR3 sequences, under 25% being singletons.

Study findings and constraints: Under persistent disease, TRBV28, TRBJ1-2 and TRBJ2-5 were used preferentially. Peripheral blood, not thyroid tissue, was the sole material studied.

This clonotype was counted many times. As yet, its antigen is unknown. The source is a female donor with Graves disease. The material was peripheral blood mononuclear cells (PBMCs), obtained when the disease was refractory, from a patient treated with antithyroid drugs. This chain joins TRBV24-1 and TRBJ2-5; weak D call: TRBD2 (6 bases). The CDR3 DNA sequence: TGTGCCACCAGTGATAGGACACGGGAGGAGACCCAGTACTTC. This sequence encodes CATSDRTREETQYF.